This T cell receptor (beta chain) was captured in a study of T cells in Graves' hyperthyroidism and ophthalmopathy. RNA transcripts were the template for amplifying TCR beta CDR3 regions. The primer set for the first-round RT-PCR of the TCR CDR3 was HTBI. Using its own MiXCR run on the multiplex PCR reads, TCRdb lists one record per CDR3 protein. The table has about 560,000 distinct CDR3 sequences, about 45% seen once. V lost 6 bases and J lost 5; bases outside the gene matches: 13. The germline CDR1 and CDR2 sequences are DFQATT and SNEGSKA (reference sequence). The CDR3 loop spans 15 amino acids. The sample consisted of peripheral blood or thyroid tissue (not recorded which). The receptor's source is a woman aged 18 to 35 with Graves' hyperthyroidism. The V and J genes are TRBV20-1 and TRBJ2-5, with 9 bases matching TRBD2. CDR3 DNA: TGCAGTGCACCGGATAGCGGGAGAGGTCCGGAGACCCAGTACTTC. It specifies CSAPDSGRGPETQYF.